These 16 T cell receptor beta chains originate from one sample sequenced in a study of OX40 agonist ivuxolimab in advanced cancers. The protocol was immunoSEQ multiplex PCR, while the TCRdb copy is restricted to in-frame clones and leaves out a portion. The sample carries about 98,000 clones, around 94% recorded once. The sample consisted of CD4+ or CD8+ T cells sorted from blood, taken in a trial of the OX40 agonist ivuxolimab. These receptors were obtained from an adult with an advanced solid tumor such as melanoma, head and neck, liver or kidney cancer.

CDR3 region: CASSHEDRGSVPQHF. The CDR3, as DNA: TGCGCCAGCAGCCATGAAGACAGGGGAAGCGTACCCCAGCATTTT. The J gene is TRBJ1-5, the V gene TRBV4-1, with 8 bases identical to TRBD1. With V trimmed by 3 bases and J by 10 bases, 11 bases remained unmatched. The germline V gene encodes CDR1 MGHRA and CDR2 YSYEKL. This CDR3 region has 15 residues.

The genes are TRBV28 and TRBJ2-7; 13 nucleotides agree with TRBD2. Per the germline V gene, CDR1 is MDHEN and CDR2 is SYDVKM. This CDR3 spans 17 amino acids. Trimming removed 6 bases from V and 1 base from J; junction bases left unmatched: 9. This CDR3 is CASSLGLAGERSYEQYV. In nucleotides, the CDR3 is TGTGCCAGCAGCCTCGGACTAGCGGGAGAGAGGTCCTACGAGCAGTACGTC.

The sample holds a few counts of this clone. The V gene is TRBV30, the J gene TRBJ1-3; D possibly corresponds to TRBD1 (6 bases). Per the germline V gene, CDR1 is GTSNPN and CDR2 is SVGIG (reference sequence). Trimming pared 1 base from V and 0 bases from J, leaving 10 bases between. This CDR3 contains 15 residues. As DNA, the CDR3 is TGTGCCTGGAGTGCAGGGGTTTCCTCTGGAAACACCATATATTTT. It codes for CAWSAGVSSGNTIYF.

The V gene is TRBV19, the J gene TRBJ1-1; D ambiguous. Per germline, CDR1 LNHDA and CDR2 SQIVND (reference sequence). The CDR3 contains 15 residues. Trimming removed 7 bases at V and 0 bases at J, with 15 bases between. CDR3 sequence reads: CASKDGKHMNTEAFF. The CDR3, as DNA: TGTGCCAGTAAAGACGGAAAACACATGAACACTGAAGCTTTCTTT.

This chain uses TRBV2 with TRBJ1-4; 8 bases are shared with TRBD1. The CDR3 loop spans 15 amino acids. The V and J ends lost 5 bases and 7 bases, in that order; junction bases with no gene match: 9. Per the germline V gene, CDR1 is SNHLY and CDR2 is FYNNEI. CDR3 bases: TGTGCCAGCAGTCAGAGCACCAGGGGGCTTGAAAAACTGTTTTTT. It translates to CASSQSTRGLEKLFF.

This chain joins TRBV2 and TRBJ1-1; 8 nucleotides agree with TRBD1. Germline values: CDR1 SNHLY, CDR2 FYNNEI. J lost 2 bases, V lost 7 bases, and 6 bases had no gene match. The CDR3 has 14 residues. The CDR3, as DNA: TGTGCCAGCATGATGGGACAGGACAACACTGAAGCTTTCTTT. Translating gives CASMMGQDNTEAFF. Full variable domain (rest looked up from reference TRBV2 and TRBJ1-1): EPEVTQTPSHQVTQMGQEVILRCVPISNHLYFYWYRQILGQKVEFLVSFYNNEISEKSEIFDDQFSVERPDGSNFTLKIRSTKLEDSAMYFCASMMGQDNTEAFFGQGTRLTVV.

This sequence joins TRBV7-9 and TRBJ2-5, with no clear D. Germline V gene sequence: CDR1 SEHNR, CDR2 FQNEAQ (reference sequence). Trimming left V 2 bases short and J 5 bases short, with 12 bases between. The CDR3 runs to 14 residues. The CDR3 protein is CASSLSPALETQYF. For the CDR3, the DNA is TGTGCCAGCAGCTTATCTCCGGCCCTGGAGACCCAGTACTTC.

V is TRBV4-1 and J is TRBJ1-5; the match to TRBD1 covers 7 bases. V was clipped by 2 bases and J by 3 bases; unmatched bases: 7. CDR1 and CDR2 (germline): MGHRA, YSYEKL. This CDR3 is 16 amino acids long. The CDR3 here is CASSQPGQALNQPQHF. The CDR3 DNA sequence: TGCGCCAGCAGCCAACCCGGACAGGCTCTCAATCAGCCCCAGCATTTT.

V and J are TRBV29-1 and TRBJ2-4; D gene ambiguous. V dropped 0 bases and J dropped 10 bases, with 13 bases sitting between them. Germline CDR1 is SQVTM and CDR2 is ANQGSEA. This CDR3 is built from 13 residues. CDR3 coding DNA: TGCAGCGTTGAAGAGGGGATATTGGGGATTCAGTACTTC. The encoded protein is CSVEEGILGIQYF.

This clone was recorded at least ten times. The CDR3 DNA is TGTGCCAGCAGTCTCAACGGACAGGGCACTGAAGCTTTCTTT. Amino acids: CASSLNGQGTEAFF. V is TRBV2 and J is TRBJ1-1, with TRBD1 identical over 8 bases. The trim removed 5 bases at V and 4 bases at J, leaving 6 bases unmatched. CDR1 and CDR2 from the germline V gene are SNHLY and FYNNEI. The CDR3 has 14 residues.

The chain carries TRBV10-3 and TRBJ1-1, with TRBD1 identical over 9 bases. With 5 bases clipped from V and 6 bases from J, the junction kept 7 bases outside the gene matches. CDR1 is ENHRY, CDR2 SYGVKD, per germline. This CDR3 contains 14 residues. The CDR3 nucleotides read TGTGCCATCAGTTCGACAGGGGGATTAGCTGAAGCTTTCTTT. It specifies CAISSTGGLAEAFF.

This chain connects TRBV7-6 to TRBJ1-2, with 8 bases aligning to TRBD1. Germline V gene sequence: CDR1 SGHVS, CDR2 FNYEAQ. Trimming cost V 4 bases and J 4 bases; bases outside gene matches: 8. The CDR3 is 15 residues long. The CDR3 reads CASSSAGGQIYGYTF. CDR3 in DNA: TGTGCCAGCAGCTCCGCAGGGGGCCAGATCTATGGCTACACCTTC.

The chain carries TRBV6-5 and TRBJ1-1; no clear D gene. The CDR3 consists of 15 residues. V was shortened by 2 bases and J by 0 bases, with 10 bases between the two germline ends. CDR1 and CDR2 (germline): MNHEY, SVGAGI. The DNA for the CDR3 is TGTGCCAGCAGTTACGGCCTAGGCCTGAACACTGAAGCTTTCTTT. It yields the protein CASSYGLGLNTEAFF.

V usage is TRBV6-6 and J usage is TRBJ1-2; 11 bases agree with TRBD1. The V gene end was trimmed by 2 bases and the J gene end by 4 bases; junction bases not matched to a gene: 6. The germline V gene encodes CDR1 MNHNY and CDR2 SVGAGI (reference sequence). The CDR3 has 16 residues. The CDR3 protein is CASSYERTGGTYGYTF. The CDR3 DNA follows: TGTGCCAGCAGTTACGAGAGGACAGGGGGCACCTATGGCTACACCTTC.

The table lists this clone with a count of one. The genes are TRBV5-1 and TRBJ2-3; 12 bases agree with TRBD2. Germline-derived CDR1 and CDR2 are SGHRS and YFSETQ. This CDR3 is 16 amino acids long. The J segment lost 10 bases and the V segment lost 2 bases, leaving 11 bases of the junction unmatched. CDR3 sequence reads: CASSLSPSGRADSQYF. The CDR3 nucleotides read TGCGCCAGCAGCTTAAGCCCTAGCGGGAGGGCCGATTCGCAGTATTTT.

J is TRBJ1-5 and V is TRBV6-6; D is undetermined. The CDR3 spans 13 residues. V lost 4 bases and J 7 bases, leaving 11 bases between the germline ends. Germline V gene lookup returns CDR1 MNHNY and CDR2 SVGAGI (reference sequence). In DNA, the CDR3 is TGTGCCAGCAGTTGGCAGGTAAGGCAGCCCCAGCATTTT. It translates to CASSWQVRQPQHF.